This TCR beta chain was recovered during a study of cytomegalovirus exposure and HLA in healthy donors. The germline V gene has CDR1 SNHLY and CDR2 FYNNEI. CDR3 size: 15 residues. The ends were cut back, 6 bases at V and 4 bases at J, with 16 bases in the middle. The PCR made use of 60 Vbeta and 13 Jbeta primers. Repertoires were generated with immunoSEQ multiplex PCR, while TCRdb's copy carries only in-frame clones and drops some. The sample holds 180,000 or so clones; 80% are singletons and the top ten take less than 2%. Sequenced material: PBMCs. This TCR was sampled from a woman aged 30 to 39 in good health and CMV-seronegative. The chain links TRBV2 to TRBJ1-5; D possibly corresponds to TRBD1 (6 bases). Written as DNA, the CDR3 is TGTGCCAGCAGCAGTCAACAGGGCTGGAATCAGCCCCAGCATTTT. Protein: CASSSQQGWNQPQHF.